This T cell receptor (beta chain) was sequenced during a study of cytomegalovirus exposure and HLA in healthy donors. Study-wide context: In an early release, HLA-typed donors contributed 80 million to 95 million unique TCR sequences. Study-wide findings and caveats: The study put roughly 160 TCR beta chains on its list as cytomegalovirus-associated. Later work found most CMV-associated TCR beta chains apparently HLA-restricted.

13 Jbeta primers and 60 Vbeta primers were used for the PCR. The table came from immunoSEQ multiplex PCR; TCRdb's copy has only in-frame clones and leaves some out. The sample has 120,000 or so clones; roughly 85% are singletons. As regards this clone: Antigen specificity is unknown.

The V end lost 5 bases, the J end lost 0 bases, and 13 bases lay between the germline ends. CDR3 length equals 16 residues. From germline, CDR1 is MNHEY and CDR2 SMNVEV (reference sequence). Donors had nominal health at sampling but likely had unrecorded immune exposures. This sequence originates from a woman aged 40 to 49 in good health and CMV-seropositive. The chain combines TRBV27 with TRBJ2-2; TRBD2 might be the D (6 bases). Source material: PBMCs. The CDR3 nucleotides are TGTGCCAGCAGTGGGGGGACTTTAACGAACACCGGGGAGCTGTTTTTT. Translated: CASSGGTLTNTGELFF.